This T cell receptor beta chain was documented in a study of cytomegalovirus exposure and HLA in healthy donors. Study-wide context: There were nearly 120 million unique TCR beta sequences, drawn from about 200 million T cells, in an earlier analysis. Broader study findings: Three CMV-associated chains proved CMV antigen-specific in vitro.

It was with 60 Vbeta and 13 Jbeta primers that the PCR ran. The assay was immunoSEQ multiplex PCR, and TCRdb's table has in-frame clones only and misses some. The sample records approximately 150,000 clones, roughly 80% being singletons. Remarks on this clone: The antigen is undetermined.

This CDR3 comprises 13 residues. Trimming pared 3 bases from V and 3 bases from J, leaving 8 bases between. Germline V lookup: CDR1 MNHEY, CDR2 SMNVEV (reference sequence). The origin of this receptor is a woman aged 25 to 39 in good health and CMV-seronegative. What was sequenced was PBMCs. The gene calls are TRBV27 and TRBJ1-1; D remains unclear. CDR3 bases: TGTGCCAGCAGTTTGAGACTCGACACTGAAGCTTTCTTT. This codes for CASSLRLDTEAFF.